These T cell receptor beta chains were read from a single sample in a study of T cell responses to AZD1222 COVID-19 vaccine. Assay used: immunoSEQ multiplex PCR; TCRdb lists only in-frame clones, some missing. The table has about 73,000 clones, around 88% seen once. The starting material was peripheral blood, obtained on day 0 of AZD1222 vaccination. Source of these receptors: an adult in good health. Both conserved end residues are part of each CDR3. The order of the fields is clone size, J gene, V gene, D gene, CDR3 protein, CDR3 DNA. D genes are given only for firm matches. Clone size is given for some rows only: seen once, a few or many times, or a class if the clone is expanded.

clone size: -
J gene: TRBJ2-3
V gene: TRBV6-6
D gene: -
CDR3 protein: CASSYQGNSVDTQYF
CDR3 DNA: TGTGCCAGCAGTTACCAGGGGAATTCAGTAGATACGCAGTATTTT

clone size: medium-sized
J gene: TRBJ2-7
V gene: TRBV28
D gene: TRBD1
CDR3 protein: CASSSLDRTYEQYF
CDR3 DNA: TGTGCCAGCAGTAGTCTGGACAGGACCTACGAGCAGTACTTC

clone size: -
J gene: TRBJ2-7
V gene: TRBV5-6
D gene: -
CDR3 protein: CASSRYGDTLSEQYF
CDR3 DNA: TGTGCCAGCAGCCGATACGGGGACACCCTATCCGAGCAGTACTTC

clone size: -
J gene: TRBJ2-1
V gene: TRBV6-2/TRBV6-3
D gene: TRBD2
CDR3 protein: CASSFWTSGRNEQFF
CDR3 DNA: TGTGCCAGCAGTTTCTGGACTAGCGGGAGGAATGAGCAGTTCTTC

clone size: -
J gene: TRBJ1-1
V gene: TRBV2
D gene: TRBD1
CDR3 protein: CASSGNRDREAFF
CDR3 DNA: TGTGCCAGCAGTGGGAACCGGGACAGGGAAGCTTTCTTT

clone size: -
J gene: TRBJ2-3
V gene: TRBV11-2
D gene: -
CDR3 protein: CASSAYRVWGSDTQYF
CDR3 DNA: TGTGCCAGCAGCGCGTATCGGGTGTGGGGTTCGGATACGCAGTATTTT

clone size: -
J gene: TRBJ1-5
V gene: TRBV16
D gene: -
CDR3 protein: CASSLPGNQPQHF
CDR3 DNA: TGTGCCAGCAGCCTCCCGGGCAATCAGCCCCAGCATTTT

clone size: -
J gene: TRBJ2-7
V gene: TRBV11-2
D gene: TRBD2
CDR3 protein: CASTHILGTSYSHEQYF
CDR3 DNA: TGTGCCAGCACCCACATCTTAGGGACTAGTTACTCCCACGAGCAGTACTTC

clone size: -
J gene: TRBJ1-5
V gene: TRBV15
D gene: TRBD1
CDR3 protein: CATSRGQGDQPQHF
CDR3 DNA: TGTGCCACCAGCAGGGGACAGGGGGATCAGCCCCAGCATTTT

clone size: -
J gene: TRBJ1-3
V gene: TRBV5-6
D gene: -
CDR3 protein: CASSLVGTGNTIYF
CDR3 DNA: TGTGCCAGCAGCTTGGTGGGAACTGGAAACACCATATATTTT

clone size: once
J gene: TRBJ2-1
V gene: TRBV27
D gene: -
CDR3 protein: CASRDRREYPYNEQFF
CDR3 DNA: TGTGCCAGCAGGGATCGCCGGGAGTATCCCTACAATGAGCAGTTCTTC

clone size: -
J gene: TRBJ1-1
V gene: TRBV27
D gene: -
CDR3 protein: CASSSRTGMMNTEAFF
CDR3 DNA: TGTGCCAGCAGTTCAAGGACGGGGATGATGAACACTGAAGCTTTCTTT

clone size: -
J gene: TRBJ2-2
V gene: TRBV28
D gene: -
CDR3 protein: CASIQMNTGELFF
CDR3 DNA: TGTGCCAGCATACAAATGAACACCGGGGAGCTGTTTTTT

clone size: -
J gene: TRBJ2-2
V gene: TRBV5-1
D gene: TRBD1
CDR3 protein: CASSLVGQGGTGELFF
CDR3 DNA: TGCGCCAGCAGCTTGGTGGGACAGGGTGGCACCGGGGAGCTGTTTTTT